Presented here are 25 T cell receptor beta chains from one specimen sequenced in a study of glioma-infiltrating T cells. TCR alpha and beta CDR3 regions were amplified from RNA using iRepertoire nested multiplex PCR. TCRdb reprocessed the multiplex PCR reads via MiXCR and lists one record per CDR3 protein. The table lists more than 90,000 distinct CDR3 sequences, 35% to 45% of them singletons, with about two fifths in the top ten. Sequenced sample: glioma tissue, nonneoplastic brain tissue, or PBMCs (not recorded which). These receptors were taken from a human donor with low-grade glioma or glioblastoma, undergoing nonglioma brain surgery, or in good health (not recorded which).

This chain connects TRBV27 to TRBJ1-1; maybe TRBD1 (6 bases). The CDR3 extends over 15 amino acids. Trimming took off 4 bases at V and 1 base at J, with 13 bases between the two ends. The V gene's germline CDR1 is MNHEY and CDR2 SMNVEV (reference sequence). Written as DNA, the CDR3 is TGTGCCAGCAGTTCGGTACAGGGTGCGAACACTGAAGCTTTCTTT. It yields the protein CASSSVQGANTEAFF.

This clonotype was observed many times. The gene calls are TRBV7-6 and TRBJ1-1, with 9 nucleotides matching TRBD1. V was clipped by 2 bases and J by 3 bases; unmatched bases: 4. The germline CDR1 and CDR2 sequences are SGHVS and FNYEAQ. CDR3 length: 15 residues. The CDR3 spells CASSLSQGADTEAFF. The CDR3 region has the DNA TGTGCCAGCAGCTTATCACAGGGGGCCGACACTGAAGCTTTCTTT.

With respect to this clonotype: A single base separates this from a much larger clone, so it may be a read error. The rearrangement joins TRBV29-1 to TRBJ2-7; 9 nucleotides align to TRBD1. The DNA end is a closer match to TRBJ1-2, so the J assignment may be wrong. The germline gives CDR1 SQVTM, CDR2 ANQGSEA. This CDR3 region has 16 residues. This CDR3 is CSVESKPGTGPYGYTF. CDR3 nucleotide sequence: TGCAGCGTTGAGTCGAAACCCGGGACAGGGCCCTATGGCTACACCTTC.

About this clonotype: Since a much larger clone is just one base distant, this may be a read error. The J gene is TRBJ2-6, the V gene TRBV12-3 or TRBV12-4, with D possibly being TRBD2 (5 bases). The CDR3 loop spans 15 amino acids. The CDR3 coding sequence is TGTGCCAGCAGTCAAGAGAGGGCTGGGGACAACGTCCTGACTTTC. Translating gives CASSQERAGDNVLTF.

This clonotype was counted ten times or more. The rearrangement links TRBV6-2 or TRBV6-3 to TRBJ2-1; D not certain. Germline V gene lookup returns CDR1 MNHEY and CDR2 SVGEGT. The CDR3 loop spans 17 amino acids. V shed 5 bases and J shed 5 bases, with 22 bases lying between them. The CDR3 DNA reads as TGTGCCAGCAGTAACCCCCTGCGGCAAAGTATGGACAATGAGCAGTTCTTC. Protein sequence: CASSNPLRQSMDNEQFF.

This clonotype was found many times. The CDR3 loop is CASSMSAGGSSYEQYF. CDR3 DNA: TGTGCCAGTAGTATGTCGGCGGGAGGGAGCTCCTACGAGCAGTACTTC. The chain is built from TRBV19 and TRBJ2-7, with 9 bases fitting TRBD2. The CDR3 spans 16 residues. V was pared by 3 bases and J by 0 bases, with 6 bases of the junction left unmatched. Germline V gene lookup returns CDR1 LNHDA and CDR2 SQIVND (reference sequence).

Remarks on this clonotype: A much larger clone lies one base from this, so it may be a read error. This chain uses TRBV10-3 with TRBJ2-3, with D perhaps matching TRBD1 (6 bases). There are 12 residues in the CDR3. CDR1 ENHRY and CDR2 SYGVKD come from the germline V gene. V was shortened by 9 bases and J by 4 bases, with 11 bases between the two germline ends. CDR3 loop: CAMGAHPDTQYF. DNA of the CDR3: TGTGCCATGGGGGCCCACCCAGATACGCAGTATTTT.

The chain combines TRBV27 with TRBJ2-1; 7 bases agree with TRBD1. J was trimmed by 10 bases and V by 5 bases; bases with no gene match: 11. The CDR3 totals 14 residues. Germline loops: CDR1 MNHEY, CDR2 SMNVEV (reference sequence). CDR3 amino acids: CASSTRDSLYEQFF. CDR3 nucleotide sequence: TGTGCCAGCAGTACCCGGGACAGCCTTTACGAGCAGTTCTTC.

Notes on this clonotype: The junction departs from germline at one end; a sequencing error may be responsible. This rearrangement joins TRBV30 to TRBJ2-7; possibly TRBD1 for D (5 bases). This CDR3 contains 13 residues. Germline V lookup: CDR1 GTSNPN, CDR2 SVGIG (reference sequence). CDR3 region: CAWGRTQAYGQYF. DNA of the CDR3: TGTGCCTGGGGACGGACACAAGCCTACGGGCAGTACTTC.

This clonotype showed up many times. The rearrangement uses TRBV6-1 and TRBJ1-6; D not certain. V lost 7 bases and J lost 0, with 13 bases in between. The germline V gene has CDR1 MNHNS and CDR2 SASEGT. The CDR3 has 16 amino acids. The CDR3 DNA is TGTGCCAGCACGGCCCGGGCTGGCTCCTATAATTCACCCCTCCACTTT. Its translation: CASTARAGSYNSPLHF.

The chain is built from TRBV4-1 and TRBJ1-3; maybe TRBD1 (5 bases). V dropped 7 bases and J dropped 1 base, with 14 bases sitting between them. Germline CDR1 is MGHRA and CDR2 is YSYEKL. CDR3 length: 15 amino acids. Here the CDR3 reads CASILTGASGNTIYF. In DNA form, the CDR3 reads TGCGCCAGCATTCTAACAGGAGCGTCTGGAAACACCATATATTTT.

This clonotype was recorded at least ten times. The rearrangement links TRBV28 to TRBJ2-5, with 11 bases fitting TRBD2. The junction had 17 bases not matched to a gene; V was cut back by 3 bases and J by 5 bases. The length of the CDR3 is 19 residues. Per the germline V gene, CDR1 is MDHEN and CDR2 is SYDVKM. CDR3 region: CASSLRPPLAGGLMETQYF. The CDR3 DNA follows: TGTGCCAGCAGTTTGCGGCCGCCGTTAGCGGGGGGGCTGATGGAGACCCAGTACTTC. Together with reference TRBV28 and TRBJ2-5, the CDR3 gives the full variable domain: DVKVTQSSRYLVKRTGEKVFLECVQDMDHENMFWYRQDPGLGLRLIYFSYDVKMKEKGDIPEGYSVSREKKERFSLILESASTNQTSMYLCASSLRPPLAGGLMETQYFGPGTRLLVL.

This clonotype came up many times. This chain joins TRBV28 and TRBJ1-2; 11 nucleotides agree with TRBD1. This CDR3 is built from 14 residues. Germline V gene lookup returns CDR1 MDHEN and CDR2 SYDVKM. The J segment lost 4 bases and the V segment lost 6 bases, leaving 4 bases of the junction unmatched. In DNA form, the CDR3 reads TGTGCCAGCAGGGGGACAGGGGGTACCTATGGCTACACCTTC. Its translation: CASRGTGGTYGYTF.

Notes on this clonotype: One base away lies a much larger clone, so this may be a sequencing read error. V and J are TRBV11-2 and TRBJ2-6, with D tentatively TRBD1 (6 bases). Looked up from germline, CDR1 is SGHAT and CDR2 is FQNNGV. The CDR3 runs 16 residues. The CDR3 loop reads CASSNRDNSGADVLTF. CDR3 nucleotide sequence: TGTGCCAGCTCAAACCGGGACAACTCTGGGGCCGACGTCCTGACTTTC.

This clonotype was recorded at least ten times. V is TRBV5-1 and J is TRBJ2-7, with D perhaps matching TRBD1 (6 bases). CDR3 length equals 13 residues. The germline V gene has CDR1 SGHRS and CDR2 YFSETQ. The V end lost 4 bases, the J end lost 2 bases, and 10 bases lay between the germline ends. The CDR3 DNA is TGCGCCAGCAGCCAGGGACAAGCCTACGAGCAGTACTTC. Translating gives CASSQGQAYEQYF.

About this clonotype itself: A junction boundary mismatches the germline segment, possibly from a read error. The V and J genes are TRBV6-2 or TRBV6-3 and TRBJ1-1, with D possibly matching TRBD1 (5 bases). Per the germline V gene, CDR1 is MNHEY and CDR2 is SVGEGT. The CDR3 has 14 residues. This chain's CDR3 is CSSSLGAGNTEAFF. In DNA, the CDR3 is TGTTCCAGCTCTCTAGGGGCGGGGAACACTGAAGCTTTCTTT.

This clonotype showed up just once. The junction shows a germline mismatch at one end, possibly a read error. The rearrangement links TRBV12-3 or TRBV12-4 to TRBJ2-3, with a weak D call TRBD2 (6 bases). This CDR3 has 14 amino acids. The CDR3 region is CASSPGTGGVAQYF. CDR3 in DNA: TGCGCCAGCAGTCCCGGGACTGGAGGGGTAGCGCAGTATTTT.

The J gene is TRBJ2-5, the V gene TRBV7-9; D unresolved. The germline CDR1 and CDR2 sequences are SEHNR and FQNEAQ (reference sequence). V was shortened by 5 bases and J by 5 bases, with 15 bases between the two germline ends. CDR3 length: 14 amino acids. The CDR3: CASSPPVGIETQYF. The CDR3 nucleotides read TGTGCCAGCAGCCCACCGGTGGGGATCGAGACCCAGTACTTC.

This clonotype was seen at least ten times. CDR3 in DNA: TGTGCCAGCAGTGACATACAGGGGAGCTACAATGAGCAGTTCTTC. It translates to CASSDIQGSYNEQFF. This chain links TRBV2 with TRBJ2-1; TRBD1 matches 7 bases. V shed 3 bases, J shed 3 bases, and the junction held 5 bases outside the gene matches. The germline CDR1 and CDR2 sequences are SNHLY and FYNNEI. The CDR3 is 15 amino acids.

In its sample, this clonotype was seen many times. The chain is built from TRBV20-1 and TRBJ2-7, with TRBD1 matching over 9 bases. Germline values: CDR1 DFQATT, CDR2 SNEGSKA (reference sequence). The junction had 22 bases not matched to a gene; V was cut back by 7 bases and J by 3 bases. The CDR3 is 18 residues long. The CDR3 is CSGLVPHNRGRIVYEQYF. The CDR3, as DNA: TGCAGTGGGTTGGTTCCCCACAACAGGGGGCGAATCGTCTACGAGCAGTACTTC.

This clonotype was observed many times. V gene TRBV28 combines with J gene TRBJ2-3; D may be TRBD2 (5 bases). Germline V gene data show CDR1 as MDHEN and CDR2 as SYDVKM. The CDR3 sequence is 16 residues long. V lost 4 bases to trimming and J lost 4 bases, with 18 bases between them. The CDR3 DNA reads as TGTGCCAGCAGTTCAAAAGGACTCCTGAGGGCAGATACGCAGTATTTT. Its translation is CASSSKGLLRADTQYF.

This clonotype was counted ten times or more. The rearrangement joins TRBV7-3 to TRBJ1-2; TRBD1 agrees at 8 bases. V lost 5 bases, J lost 8 bases, and 7 bases stayed unmatched. Germline V gene data show CDR1 as SGHTA and CDR2 as FQGTGA. The CDR3 totals 13 residues. The CDR3 protein is CASSPGQGYGYTF. CDR3 nucleotide sequence: TGTGCCAGCAGCCCAGGACAGGGATACGGCTACACCTTC.

This sequence joins TRBV20-1 and TRBJ2-7, with D tentatively TRBD2 (7 bases). Germline V gene sequence: CDR1 DFQATT, CDR2 SNEGSKA (reference sequence). The CDR3 covers 13 residues. V lost 3 bases to trimming and J lost 7 bases, with 16 bases between them. CDR3 loop: CSASRGALNEQYF. The CDR3 DNA reads as TGCAGTGCTAGTCGGGGGGCGTTGAATGAGCAGTACTTC.

A word on this clonotype: Since a much larger clone is just one base distant, this may be a read error. The missing conserved phenylalanine or tryptophan at the end of this CDR3 makes a read error likely. This sequence joins TRBV7-9 and TRBJ2-3; D may be TRBD2 (7 bases). The CDR3 consists of 16 residues. V lost 2 bases to trimming and J lost 6 bases, with 18 bases between them. CDR1 SEHNR and CDR2 FQNEAQ come from the germline V gene (reference sequence). The CDR3 DNA follows: TGTGCCAGCAGCTTATTGGCGGGGGCCTACACGGATACGCAGTATCTT. Translation: CASSLLAGAYTDTQYL.

This clonotype was detected ten times or more. This chain uses TRBV18 with TRBJ1-1, with 7 bases matching TRBD1. Germline assignment: CDR1 KGHSH and CDR2 LQKENI. The CDR3 covers 13 residues. V trimming: 5 bases; J trimming: 3 bases; junction bases outside the gene matches: 3. CDR3 DNA sequence: TGTGCCAGCTCAACCGACAGGGACACTGAAGCTTTCTTT. It encodes CASSTDRDTEAFF. The whole variable domain, filled in from reference TRBV18 and TRBJ1-1, reads NAGVMQNPRHLVRRRGQEARLRCSPMKGHSHVYWYRQLPEEGLKFMVYLQKENIIDESGMPKERFSAEFPKEGPSILRIQQVVRGDSAAYFCASSTDRDTEAFFGQGTRLTVV.